A selection of T cell receptor beta chains follows, all from one sample in a study of naive and memory T cell subsets. MiXCR, applied by TCRdb to the UMI-ligation and nested PCR reads, yields one record per CDR3 protein. Here the sample spans 70,000 to 95,000 distinct CDR3 sequences, roughly 7.3% being singletons. The sample consisted of central memory CD4+ T cells from blood. All receptors come from a human donor in good health. CDR3s include the opening cysteine and the closing phenylalanine or tryptophan. D genes are given only for firm matches. Some rows have no size entry. The others give once, few or many, or a class for an expanded clone.

clone_size	v_call	j_call	d_call	cdr3_aa	cdr3_nt
many	TRBV20-1	TRBJ1-1	TRBD1	CSASRTGAGNTEAFF	TGCAGTGCTAGCAGGACAGGGGCTGGGAACACTGAAGCTTTCTTT
many	TRBV3-1	TRBJ1-6	-	CASSQGWNSPLHF	TGTGCCAGCAGCCAGGGTTGGAATTCACCCCTCCACTTT
-	TRBV2	TRBJ1-1	TRBD1	CASKLGQGTGSPYAEAFF	TGTGCCAGCAAACTAGGTCAGGGGACAGGGAGTCCCTACGCTGAAGCTTTCTTT
many	TRBV28	TRBJ2-1	TRBD1	CASSWTGTDNEQFF	TGTGCCAGCAGCTGGACAGGGACGGACAATGAGCAGTTCTTC
-	TRBV7-9	TRBJ1-1	-	CASSWDTRSFNTEAFF	TGTGCCAGCAGCTGGGACACACGATCATTTAACACTGAAGCTTTCTTT
-	TRBV5-1	TRBJ2-2	TRBD2	CASARLAGGPNTGELFF	TGCGCCAGCGCAAGACTAGCGGGAGGCCCGAACACCGGGGAGCTGTTTTTT
many	TRBV12-3/TRBV12-4	TRBJ1-2	-	CASSLNGYTF	TGTGCCAGCAGTTTGAATGGCTACACCTTC
many	TRBV7-9	TRBJ2-1	-	CASSRGTETYNEQFF	TGTGCCAGCAGCCGGGGGACGGAGACTTACAATGAGCAGTTCTTC
many	TRBV7-9	TRBJ2-3	TRBD2	CASSSGTSGVTDTQYF	TGTGCCAGCAGCTCCGGGACTAGCGGGGTGACAGATACGCAGTATTTT
-	TRBV4-2	TRBJ2-1	-	CASSQDGALAREQFF	TGTGCCAGCAGCCAAGATGGGGCGCTAGCCCGGGAGCAGTTCTTC
many	TRBV7-2	TRBJ1-6	-	CASRRTRVNSPLHF	TGTGCCAGCAGACGGACGCGAGTTAATTCACCCCTCCACTTT
many	TRBV10-3	TRBJ2-3	-	CASQGDSGSTDTQYF	TGTGCCAGCCAGGGAGATAGTGGAAGCACAGATACGCAGTATTTT
many	TRBV12-3/TRBV12-4	TRBJ1-1	-	CASSANRGNTEAFF	TGTGCCAGCAGTGCGAACCGGGGCAACACTGAAGCTTTCTTT
few	TRBV20-1	TRBJ2-7	TRBD2	CSATAGGVDYEQYF	TGCAGTGCTACGGCGGGAGGTGTAGACTACGAGCAGTACTTC
many	TRBV3-1	TRBJ1-1	-	CASRRNGEAFF	TGTGCCAGCAGGCGGAACGGGGAAGCTTTCTTT
many	TRBV11-2	TRBJ2-1	TRBD1	CASSAGQGIEEQFF	TGTGCCAGCAGCGCCGGACAGGGGATTGAAGAGCAGTTCTTC
many	TRBV10-3	TRBJ1-1	-	CAISEQLGQNTEAFF	TGTGCCATCAGTGAACAGCTCGGGCAGAACACTGAAGCTTTCTTT
few	TRBV6-1	TRBJ2-1	-	CASSEGWGGPYYNEQFF	TGTGCCAGCAGTGAAGGGTGGGGCGGTCCCTACTACAATGAGCAGTTCTTC
many	TRBV4-1	TRBJ1-4	TRBD1	CASSQVAFLGQGGEKLFF	TGCGCCAGCAGCCAAGTAGCCTTCCTAGGACAGGGAGGTGAAAAACTGTTTTTT
many	TRBV6-6	TRBJ1-2	TRBD1	CASSFPGTGNYGYTF	TGTGCCAGCAGTTTCCCTGGGACAGGGAACTATGGCTACACCTTC
-	TRBV11-2	TRBJ2-3	-	CASSFHRVGGADTQYF	TGTGCCAGCAGCTTCCACAGGGTTGGAGGGGCAGATACGCAGTATTTT
many	TRBV27	TRBJ1-2	TRBD1	CASSLTGGPNYGYTF	TGTGCCAGCAGTCTAACAGGGGGCCCCAACTATGGCTACACCTTC
few	TRBV5-1	TRBJ2-3	-	CASRGSAGSTDTQYF	TGCGCCAGCAGGGGTAGCGCGGGGAGTACAGATACGCAGTATTTT
many	TRBV5-6	TRBJ2-2	-	CASSLSGELFF	TGTGCCAGCAGCTTATCCGGGGAGCTGTTTTTT
-	TRBV20-1	TRBJ1-1	-	CSARQSGSRGVFF	TGCAGTGCTAGGCAGTCAGGCTCCCGCGGGGTTTTCTTT
-	TRBV24-1	TRBJ1-2	TRBD1	CATSDPGTVYGYTF	TGTGCCACCAGTGACCCCGGGACAGTCTATGGCTACACCTTC
many	TRBV5-5	TRBJ2-7	-	CASSREPGTRDEQYF	TGTGCCAGCAGTCGAGAACCGGGTACACGGGATGAGCAGTACTTC
-	TRBV5-5	TRBJ1-2	-	CASSLVGAGYGYTF	TGTGCCAGCAGCTTGGTAGGGGCCGGCTATGGCTACACCTTC
many	TRBV18	TRBJ2-5	-	CASSPTGHTRETQYF	TGTGCCAGCTCACCTACGGGACACACAAGGGAGACCCAGTACTTC
many	TRBV7-2	TRBJ2-3	-	CASSSRPAQTDTQYF	TGTGCCAGCAGCTCGCGACCCGCGCAGACAGATACGCAGTATTTT
many	TRBV6-2/TRBV6-3	TRBJ1-6	-	CASSPRQGSWNSPLHF	TGTGCCAGCAGTCCCAGGCAGGGTTCCTGGAATTCACCCCTCCACTTT
-	TRBV20-1	TRBJ2-2	-	CSARRQGNTGELFF	TGCAGTGCTAGGCGCCAGGGAAACACCGGGGAGCTGTTTTTT
many	TRBV7-6	TRBJ2-1	TRBD2	CASSLAPAGTYNEQFF	TGTGCCAGCAGCTTAGCCCCAGCGGGGACTTACAATGAGCAGTTCTTC
many	TRBV6-2/TRBV6-3	TRBJ2-1	-	CASSTPPGEQFF	TGTGCCAGCAGTACCCCCCCCGGTGAGCAGTTCTTC
-	TRBV12-3/TRBV12-4	TRBJ2-6	-	CASSLGDSGANVLTF	TGTGCCAGCAGTTTAGGAGACTCTGGGGCCAACGTCCTGACTTTC
few	TRBV12-3/TRBV12-4	TRBJ2-2	TRBD2	CASEPSGRAYTGELFF	TGTGCCAGCGAGCCTAGCGGGAGGGCCTACACCGGGGAGCTGTTTTTT
few	TRBV29-1	TRBJ1-1	-	CSVEDRGANTEAFF	TGCAGCGTTGAAGATCGGGGGGCAAACACTGAAGCTTTCTTT
many	TRBV2	TRBJ2-2	-	CASRPASTNTGELFF	TGTGCCAGCAGGCCAGCCTCTACGAACACCGGGGAGCTGTTTTTT
many	TRBV6-5	TRBJ1-2	TRBD1	CASSYFGGQGAGRGYTF	TGTGCCAGCAGTTACTTTGGTGGACAGGGGGCTGGGCGAGGCTACACCTTC
many	TRBV27	TRBJ1-5	TRBD1	CASSQDRGVQPQHF	TGTGCCAGCAGCCAGGACAGGGGCGTTCAGCCCCAGCATTTT
many	TRBV15	TRBJ2-5	-	CATSISETQYF	TGTGCCACCAGCATTTCGGAGACCCAGTACTTC
many	TRBV4-1	TRBJ2-1	-	CASSQLGLRDEQFF	TGCGCCAGCAGCCAGTTAGGGCTTAGGGATGAGCAGTTCTTC
few	TRBV12-3/TRBV12-4	TRBJ2-5	TRBD1	CASSSTGVKETQYF	TGTGCCAGCAGTTCAACAGGGGTGAAAGAGACCCAGTACTTC
many	TRBV10-3	TRBJ1-1	-	CASKGQGGKKTEAFF	TGTGCCTCAAAGGGGCAGGGAGGAAAGAAAACTGAAGCTTTCTTT
-	TRBV12-3/TRBV12-4	TRBJ2-1	-	CASSWAGRSYNEQFF	TGTGCCAGCAGTTGGGCGGGCCGCTCCTACAATGAGCAGTTCTTC
many	TRBV19	TRBJ1-2	-	CASSIGGNYGYTF	TGTGCCAGTAGTATTGGGGGGAACTATGGCTACACCTTC
-	TRBV2	TRBJ2-7	TRBD2	CASNPKGGGAYEQYF	TGTGCCAGCAACCCCAAGGGCGGGGGGGCCTACGAGCAGTACTTC
few	TRBV20-1	TRBJ2-3	-	CSAASPDTQYF	TGCAGTGCTGCCTCACCAGATACGCAGTATTTT
-	TRBV12-3/TRBV12-4	TRBJ2-7	-	CASRRGPVGSYEQYF	TGTGCCAGCAGGAGGGGTCCGGTGGGTTCCTACGAGCAGTACTTC
many	TRBV6-2/TRBV6-3	TRBJ1-1	TRBD1	CASSWDRGTEAFF	TGTGCCAGCAGTTGGGACAGGGGCACTGAAGCTTTCTTT
many	TRBV11-3	TRBJ1-6	-	CASSSRQNSPLHF	TGTGCCAGCAGCTCTCGCCAAAATTCACCCCTCCACTTT
many	TRBV10-3	TRBJ2-2	-	CATGALALELFF	TGTGCCACGGGGGCCTTAGCGTTGGAGCTGTTTTTT
many	TRBV14	TRBJ2-6	-	CASSQGQINSGANVLTF	TGTGCCAGCAGCCAAGGACAGATAAACTCTGGGGCCAACGTCCTGACTTTC
many	TRBV6-6	TRBJ1-5	-	CASLNRRGPSNQPQHF	TGTGCCAGCTTGAACCGCAGGGGCCCTAGCAATCAGCCCCAGCATTTT
many	TRBV7-2	TRBJ2-5	TRBD2	CASSLAGTSQTQYF	TGTGCCAGCAGCTTAGCGGGGACTAGCCAGACCCAGTACTTC
many	TRBV4-3	TRBJ2-3	TRBD2	CASSHAISGSLTDTQYF	TGCGCCAGCAGCCACGCAATTAGCGGGAGTCTGACAGATACGCAGTATTTT
many	TRBV27	TRBJ2-3	-	CASRTFSRDPTQYF	TGTGCCAGCAGAACTTTCTCGCGGGACCCTACGCAGTATTTT